This is a list of T cell receptor beta chains from one sample in a study of molecular identifiers for immune sequencing clone quantification. Each CDR3 protein gets one entry after TCRdb re-called the PCR reads with MiXCR. The table shows around 65,000 distinct CDR3 sequences, with around 17% occurring only once. Sequenced: naive CD8+ T cells from blood, with Jurkat cell RNA spiked in. These receptors were collected from a human donor in good health. Some libraries in this study had Jurkat cell RNA spiked in. CDR3s include the opening cysteine and the closing phenylalanine or tryptophan. D genes are given only for firm matches. Size is stated for part of the rows, as once, few or many counts, or as a class when the clone is expanded.

j_call d_call cdr3_length v_call clone_size cdr3_aa cdr3_nt
TRBJ2-3 - 15 TRBV10-3 many CAISAPPEGGDTQYF TGTGCCATCAGTGCACCCCCGGAGGGGGGAGATACGCAGTATTTT
TRBJ1-3 - 17 TRBV28 many CASSITVDTDSGNTIYF TGTGCCAGCAGTATCACCGTCGACACGGACTCTGGAAACACCATATATTTT
TRBJ1-1 - 11 TRBV4-3 many CASRKGGEAFF TGCGCCAGCAGAAAGGGTGGTGAAGCTTTCTTT
TRBJ2-6 - 14 TRBV10-3 many CAIRGLLSANVLTF TGTGCCATCAGGGGACTCCTTTCGGCCAACGTCCTGACTTTC
TRBJ2-2 - 16 TRBV5-1 - CASSLRTPTGTGELFF TGCGCCAGCAGCTTAAGGACACCCACGGGTACCGGGGAGCTGTTTTTT
TRBJ1-1 - 15 TRBV28 many CASSFGGGIDTEAFF TGTGCCAGCAGTTTCGGGGGGGGTATAGACACTGAAGCTTTCTTT
TRBJ2-7 TRBD2 15 TRBV7-9 many CASSNPLAGTYEQYF TGTGCCAGCAGCAACCCACTAGCGGGGACCTACGAGCAGTACTTC
TRBJ1-3 - 15 TRBV29-1 many CSAPGLGGDGNTIYF TGCAGCGCCCCCGGTCTCGGGGGCGACGGAAACACCATATATTTT
TRBJ2-1 - 17 TRBV6-2/TRBV6-3 - CASSYSLVGGRRNEQFF TGTGCCAGCAGTTACTCCCTAGTGGGAGGACGTCGAAATGAGCAGTTCTTC
TRBJ2-1 TRBD1 16 TRBV3-1 - CASSQERDRVHNEQFF TGTGCCAGCAGCCAAGAGAGGGACAGGGTCCACAATGAGCAGTTCTTC
TRBJ1-2 - 11 TRBV29-1 - CSVVSGYGYTF TGCAGCGTTGTGTCGGGGTATGGCTACACCTTC
TRBJ2-1 TRBD1 12 TRBV5-1 many CASVDRGLEQFF TGCGCCAGCGTCGACAGGGGGCTTGAGCAGTTCTTC
TRBJ1-4 - 11 TRBV12-5 - CASGLGGPLSF TGTGCTAGTGGTTTGGGGGGACCCCTGTCTTTT
TRBJ2-5 TRBD2 15 TRBV7-7 few CASSLELAGEETQYF TGTGCCAGCAGCTTAGAACTAGCGGGAGAAGAGACCCAGTACTTC
TRBJ2-1 - 16 TRBV19 many CASSTPPGPHYNEQFF TGTGCCAGTAGTACGCCCCCCGGACCTCATTACAATGAGCAGTTCTTC
TRBJ2-2 - 16 TRBV19 many CASSRSAFANTGELFF TGTGCCAGTAGCAGGTCAGCGTTCGCGAACACCGGGGAGCTGTTTTTT
TRBJ2-2 - 12 TRBV29-1 many CSVPLGSGELFF TGCAGCGTCCCCCTAGGTAGCGGGGAGCTGTTTTTT
TRBJ2-7 - 14 TRBV19 few CASSIGLASYEQYF TGTGCCAGTAGTATAGGGCTAGCGAGCTACGAGCAGTACTTC
TRBJ1-2 - 16 TRBV15 many CATSRSRQNTNYGYTF TGTGCCACCAGCAGATCTAGACAGAACACCAACTATGGCTACACCTTC
TRBJ1-4 - 15 TRBV9 many CASSEMGRWNEKLFF TGTGCCAGCAGCGAAATGGGACGGTGGAATGAAAAACTGTTTTTT
TRBJ2-7 TRBD1 13 TRBV19 many CASRGQGSYEQYF TGTGCCAGTAGGGGACAGGGGTCCTACGAGCAGTACTTC
TRBJ2-7 - 13 TRBV7-2 many CASSPTDSTEQYF TGTGCCAGCAGCCCAACTGACAGTACCGAGCAGTACTTC
TRBJ2-5 - 15 TRBV7-2 many CASSLAGTPQETQYF TGTGCCAGCAGCCTTGCGGGGACACCTCAAGAGACCCAGTACTTC
TRBJ1-5 - 17 TRBV27 many CASSSGTPLHSNQPQHF TGTGCCAGCAGTTCCGGGACACCATTACATAGCAATCAGCCCCAGCATTTT
TRBJ2-5 TRBD2 16 TRBV24-1 many CATSDWVAGTGETQYF TGTGCCACCAGTGATTGGGTAGCGGGGACCGGAGAGACCCAGTACTTC
TRBJ2-5 - 15 TRBV27 many CAGSLGAMRGETQYF TGTGCCGGCAGTTTAGGGGCCATGAGGGGAGAGACCCAGTACTTC
TRBJ2-3 - 18 TRBV3-1 many CASSQFPSPFADTDTQYF TGTGCCAGCAGCCAATTTCCCAGCCCTTTCGCGGACACAGATACGCAGTATTTT
TRBJ1-1 - 13 TRBV4-2 - CASSPGVLFEAFF TGTGCCAGCAGCCCGGGGGTTCTGTTTGAAGCTTTCTTT
TRBJ2-1 TRBD2 15 TRBV5-3 - CASSSASGLLNEQFF TGTGCCAGCAGTTCAGCTAGCGGCCTCCTGAATGAGCAGTTCTTC
TRBJ2-6 - 16 TRBV4-1 many CASSQALDTGANVLTF TGCGCCAGCAGCCAAGCGCTCGACACTGGGGCCAACGTCCTGACTTTC
TRBJ2-3 - 14 TRBV21-1 few CASSKVVVTDTQYF TGTGCCAGCAGCAAAGTGGTAGTCACAGATACGCAGTATTTT
TRBJ2-5 - 14 TRBV15 many CATSSLRTQETQYF TGTGCCACCAGCAGCCTTAGGACCCAAGAGACCCAGTACTTC
TRBJ2-7 - 14 TRBV9 many CASSVEGNSGEQYF TGTGCCAGCAGCGTAGAAGGGAATTCGGGTGAGCAGTACTTC
TRBJ2-1 - 14 TRBV7-9 few CASSPLGTYNEQFF TGTGCCAGCAGCCCCCTTGGGACCTACAATGAGCAGTTCTTC
TRBJ1-1 TRBD1 17 TRBV5-1 many CASSLQGALYANTEAFF TGCGCCAGCAGCTTACAGGGGGCCCTTTACGCGAACACTGAAGCTTTCTTT
TRBJ2-1 TRBD2 19 TRBV27 many CASSLSGLAGGPPYNEQFF TGTGCCAGCAGTTTATCGGGACTAGCGGGAGGACCCCCTTACAATGAGCAGTTCTTC
TRBJ2-2 TRBD2 14 TRBV7-8 many CASSFSGRPRELFF TGTGCCAGCAGCTTTAGCGGGAGGCCCCGGGAGCTGTTTTTT
TRBJ2-7 TRBD1 14 TRBV20-1 many CSASWGDRGYEQYF TGCAGTGCTAGTTGGGGGGACAGGGGCTACGAGCAGTACTTC
TRBJ2-3 TRBD2 16 TRBV10-3 many CAIRGTSFPGTDTQYF TGTGCCATCAGGGGGACTAGCTTTCCGGGCACAGATACGCAGTATTTT
TRBJ2-1 - 11 TRBV19 many CASGVVSRQFF TGTGCCAGTGGGGTGGTGAGTAGGCAGTTCTTC
TRBJ2-3 TRBD2 14 TRBV28 many CASSLAGESDTQYF TGTGCCAGCAGTCTAGCGGGAGAGTCAGATACGCAGTATTTT
TRBJ2-5 - 16 TRBV6-6 few CASSYAGPAPQETQYF TGTGCCAGCAGCTACGCGGGTCCAGCTCCCCAAGAGACCCAGTACTTC
TRBJ2-6 - 16 TRBV5-6 many CASSLSVFPGANVLTF TGTGCCAGCAGCTTGTCGGTATTCCCTGGGGCCAACGTCCTGACTTTC
TRBJ1-5 TRBD1 17 TRBV19 many CASRIDREGVGNQPQHF TGTGCCAGTAGAATCGACAGGGAGGGCGTTGGCAATCAGCCCCAGCATTTT
TRBJ2-5 - 17 TRBV6-5 - CASSYGGLARGDETQYF TGTGCCAGCAGTTACGGGGGGCTAGCGAGAGGTGATGAGACCCAGTACTTC
TRBJ2-2 - 14 TRBV2 many CAFPPTENAGELFF TGTGCCTTTCCCCCGACAGAAAACGCCGGGGAGCTGTTTTTT
TRBJ2-7 TRBD2 13 TRBV6-5 many CASSLAGGQEQYF TGTGCCAGCAGCTTAGCGGGAGGGCAAGAGCAGTACTTC
TRBJ2-5 - 14 TRBV14 many CASSQDEAQETQYF TGTGCCAGCAGCCAAGACGAGGCTCAAGAGACCCAGTACTTC
TRBJ2-5 - 14 TRBV19 few CASKSSGAQETQYF TGTGCCAGTAAATCCTCAGGGGCCCAAGAGACCCAGTACTTC